The 19 T cell receptor beta chains in this list originate from one sample, sequenced in a study of ipilimumab plus nivolumab after autologous stem cell transplantation. The assay was immunoSEQ multiplex PCR, and TCRdb's table has in-frame clones only and misses some. Of more than 13,000 clones listed, 65% to 75% are singletons. The material was PBMCs, obtained in a trial of ipilimumab plus nivolumab as post-transplant consolidation. The receptor set was obtained from a male donor with primary mediastinal lymphoma.

The chain couples TRBV7-9 to TRBJ2-3; 11 positions match TRBD2. Losses at the gene ends were 7 bases for V and 3 bases for J; bases not matched to a gene: 6. CDR1 and CDR2 (germline): SEHNR, FQNEAQ (reference sequence). This CDR3 comprises 15 residues. CDR3 in amino acids: CASNSGGGQTDTQYF. The CDR3 DNA is TGTGCCAGCAATAGCGGGGGGGGTCAAACAGATACGCAGTATTTT.

J is TRBJ2-3 and V is TRBV19; 9 bases are shared with TRBD1. The V gene's germline CDR1 is LNHDA and CDR2 SQIVND (reference sequence). The V segment lost 7 bases and the J segment 3 bases; nucleotides outside the gene matches: 11. The CDR3 is 16 residues long. CDR3 nucleotides: TGTGCCAGTAAAGATACAGGGGGCAAGGGAACAGATACGCAGTATTTT. The encoded protein is CASKDTGGKGTDTQYF.

This chain connects TRBV30 to TRBJ1-1; 7 bases align to TRBD1. This CDR3 has 15 residues. V trimming: 3 bases; J trimming: 0 bases; junction bases outside the gene matches: 7. Germline loops: CDR1 GTSNPN, CDR2 SVGIG (reference sequence). The CDR3 is CAWRTRQGLNTEAFF. As DNA, the CDR3 is TGTGCCTGGAGGACCCGACAGGGACTGAACACTGAAGCTTTCTTT.

The chain employs TRBV4-1 and TRBJ2-1; 12 bases fit TRBD2. Germline lookup yields CDR1 MGHRA and CDR2 YSYEKL. The trim removed 3 bases at V and 2 bases at J, leaving 2 bases unmatched. This CDR3 comprises 16 residues. The CDR3 region has the DNA TGCGCCAGCAGCCACCTAGCGGGGGGGCCCTACAATGAGCAGTTCTTC. Protein sequence: CASSHLAGGPYNEQFF.

About this clone: A junction boundary mismatches the germline segment, possibly from a read error. V is TRBV7-7 and J is TRBJ1-1; D gene unclear. The length of the CDR3 is 17 residues. Germline assignment: CDR1 SSHAT and CDR2 FNYEAQ (reference sequence). CDR3 protein: CASSSSRARGGNTEAFF. Written as DNA, the CDR3 is TGTGCTAGCAGCTCCTCGAGGGCCCGGGGAGGGAACACTGAAGCTTTCTTT.

As DNA, the CDR3 is TGTGCCAGTAGTATAGGACAGCCCGTGAGGGAGCAGTACTTC. Its translation: CASSIGQPVREQYF. The chain uses TRBV19 and TRBJ2-7; maybe TRBD1 (5 bases). Germline V gene sequence: CDR1 LNHDA, CDR2 SQIVND (reference sequence). The CDR3 is 14 residues long. V lost 1 base, J lost 7 bases, and 14 bases lay in between.

The J gene is TRBJ2-1, the V gene TRBV9; 8 bases line up with TRBD2. V lost 3 bases, J lost 2 bases, and 4 bases stayed unmatched. The length of the CDR3 is 15 residues. Germline lookup yields CDR1 SGDLS and CDR2 YYNGEE. CDR3 region: CASSENSGTYNEQFF. The DNA for the CDR3 is TGTGCCAGCAGCGAAAATAGCGGGACCTACAATGAGCAGTTCTTC.

This clone was detected only once. The gene calls are TRBV6-1 and TRBJ2-2; no definite D call. This CDR3 is built from 14 residues. V was trimmed by 3 bases and J by 7 bases, leaving 12 bases between them. CDR1 is MNHNS, CDR2 SASEGT, per germline. CDR3 bases: TGTGCCAGCAGTGAGCTGTGGTCGGGCGGGGAGCTGTTTTTT. Residues: CASSELWSGGELFF.

This clone occurred a few times. For the CDR3, the DNA is TGTGCCAGTAGTCAACAGGGGTCCGGAAACACCATATATTTT. It encodes CASSQQGSGNTIYF. V and J are TRBV19 and TRBJ1-3; 7 bases are a match to TRBD1. The CDR3 extends over 14 amino acids. CDR1 is LNHDA, CDR2 SQIVND, per germline (reference sequence). Trimming cost V 5 bases and J 4 bases; bases outside gene matches: 5.

This sequence joins TRBV5-1 and TRBJ2-7, with D perhaps TRBD2 (6 bases). V was trimmed by 7 bases and J by 3 bases, leaving 11 bases between them. The germline V gene has CDR1 SGHRS and CDR2 YFSETQ. CDR3 size: 12 residues. DNA for the CDR3: TGCGCCAGCTCCCGGGGGTTCTACGAGCAGTACTTC. It translates to CASSRGFYEQYF. Using reference TRBV5-1 and TRBJ2-7 for the parts outside the CDR3, the full variable domain is KAGVTQTPRYLIKTRGQQVTLSCSPISGHRSVSWYQQTPGQGLQFLFEYFSETQRNKGNFPGRFSGRQFSNSRSEMNVSTLELGDSALYLCASSRGFYEQYFGPGTRLTVT.

The genes are TRBV7-6 and TRBJ2-1, with D perhaps being TRBD1 or TRBD2 (6 bases each). Between the trimmed V and J ends, which lost 8 bases and 6 bases, there was a span of 23 bases. Germline loops: CDR1 SGHVS, CDR2 FNYEAQ. The CDR3 is 16 residues long. DNA for the CDR3: TGTGCCAGCCAGGGGCGGGGACCGAGTGCTACCAATGAGCAGTTCTTC. It is translated as CASQGRGPSATNEQFF.

In this sample, this clone turned up a few times. A far larger clone is one base from this, pointing to a likely read error. The chain carries TRBV5-1 and TRBJ1-1; D is unresolved. Germline V gene data show CDR1 as SGHRS and CDR2 as YFSETQ. Trimming took off 0 bases at V and 1 base at J, with 4 bases between the two ends. The CDR3 loop spans 13 amino acids. The CDR3 spells CASSLDRNTEAFF. The CDR3 nucleotides are TGCGCCAGCAGCTTGGACAGGAACACTGAAGCTTTCTTT.

The rearrangement joins TRBV21-1 to TRBJ1-1. TRBV21-1 corresponds to a pseudogene. There are 14 residues in the CDR3. The CDR3 loop reads CASSKDEGTTEAFF. The DNA for the CDR3 is TGTGCCAGCAGCAAAGACGAGGGGACCACTGAAGCTTTCTTT.

The genes are TRBV10-1 and TRBJ1-2, with D unresolved. Per germline, CDR1 WNHNN and CDR2 SYGVQD (reference sequence). Trimming took off 3 bases at V and 6 bases at J, with 11 bases between the two ends. There are 13 residues in the CDR3. CDR3: CASSDSGPNGYTF. For the CDR3, the DNA is TGCGCCAGCAGTGACTCAGGACCCAATGGCTACACCTTC.

This chain joins TRBV27 and TRBJ2-7, with D maybe TRBD2 (5 bases). V was pared by 4 bases and J by 5 bases, with 6 bases between. Germline CDR1 reads MNHEY; CDR2 reads SMNVEV (reference sequence). This CDR3 has 11 residues. The CDR3 here is CASSSGNEQYF. CDR3 nucleotide sequence: TGTGCCAGCAGTTCGGGGAACGAGCAGTACTTC.

By proportion, this clone is medium-sized. CDR3 nucleotides: TGCGCCAGCAGCCCGGAGTGGGCGGGGCGGACCTACGAGCAGTACTTC. Translation gives CASSPEWAGRTYEQYF. The chain carries TRBV4-1 and TRBJ2-7; TRBD2 is a possible D gene (6 bases). The V end was cut by 4 bases, the J end by 2 bases, with 18 bases between. CDR3 length: 16 residues. The V gene's germline CDR1 is MGHRA and CDR2 YSYEKL.

This clone occurred a few times. CDR3 in DNA: TGTGCCAGCAGCTTCCGAGGAGAGACCCAGTACTTC. It codes for CASSFRGETQYF. V gene TRBV13 combines with J gene TRBJ2-5; D not certain. CDR3 length: 12 residues. V lost 3 bases, J lost 4 bases, and 6 bases lay in between. CDR1 and CDR2 from the germline V gene are PRHDT and FYEKMQ (reference sequence).

By share of the sample, this clone is medium-sized (0.01 to 0.1%). CDR3 nucleotides: TGTGCCAGCAGCTTGGCCACAGGGCGGGAGACCCAGTACTTC. Encoded protein: CASSLATGRETQYF. The chain employs TRBV5-5 and TRBJ2-5; maybe TRBD1 (6 bases). Trimming stripped 0 bases from V and 5 bases from J, with 11 bases between. From germline, CDR1 is SGHKS and CDR2 YYEKEE (reference sequence). CDR3 length: 14 residues. Together with reference TRBV5-5 and TRBJ2-5, the CDR3 gives the full variable domain: DAGVTQSPTHLIKTRGQQVTLRCSPISGHKSVSWYQQVLGQGPQFIFQYYEKEERGRGNFPDRFSARQFPNYSSELNVNALLLGDSALYLCASSLATGRETQYFGPGTRLLVL.

The chain has TRBV5-1 and TRBJ2-7; D gene unclear. The CDR3 is made up of 14 amino acids. Per the germline V gene, CDR1 is SGHRS and CDR2 is YFSETQ. Trimming took 3 bases from V and 0 from J, leaving 10 bases between them. The CDR3 loop reads CASSSVPDSYEQYF. The CDR3 DNA reads as TGCGCCAGCAGCTCTGTCCCAGACTCCTACGAGCAGTACTTC.